Below, 17 T cell receptor beta chains from the same sample are listed, as sequenced in a study of identical twins. TCRdb called the 5' RACE reads again in MiXCR, with one record for every CDR3 protein. Of 500,000 to 650,000 distinct CDR3 sequences listed, 7.1% are singletons. These same records also appear under a second study, on yellow fever vaccine responses in identical twins.

The sample taken for sequencing was PBMCs. These TCRs come from a woman aged 18-35 years in good health.

The chain uses TRBV24-1 and TRBJ2-2; tentatively, D is TRBD1 (5 bases). The V and J ends lost 4 bases and 2 bases respectively, with 10 bases between them. CDR3 length: 15 residues. Looked up from germline, CDR1 is KGHDR and CDR2 is SFDVKD. The CDR3, as DNA: TGTGCCACCAGTGACCGCAGGGTTAACACCGGGGAGCTGTTTTTT. This encodes CATSDRRVNTGELFF.

In this sample, this clonotype turned up many times. This chain links TRBV21-1 with TRBJ1-2; the table assigns TRBD1, which was not confirmed against the DNA. TRBV21-1 has pseudogene status. CDR3 length: 12 amino acids. CDR3 in amino acids: CASSGTGNGYTF. CDR3 in DNA: TGTGCCAGCAGCGGGACAGGGAATGGCTACACCTTC.

The chain has TRBV5-1 and TRBJ2-1; TRBD2 aligns across 8 bases. The V gene end was trimmed by 2 bases and the J gene end by 8 bases; junction bases not matched to a gene: 12. Germline CDR1 SGHRS, CDR2 YFSETQ. CDR3 size: 16 residues. The CDR3 region has the DNA TGCGCCAGCAGCTTCGGGGTGTCTAGCGGGCGGGATGAGCAGTTCTTC. Protein product: CASSFGVSSGRDEQFF.

As regards this clonotype: One end of the junction is discordant with germline, which a read error may explain. This chain connects TRBV12-3 or TRBV12-4 to TRBJ2-7; a possible D gene is TRBD2 (5 bases). The CDR3 contains 14 residues. CDR3 amino acids: CATRRGAADGEPYF. The CDR3 DNA sequence: TGTGCCACCCGCCGTGGAGCAGCGGACGGCGAGCCGTACTTC.

The CDR3 bases are TGTGCCAGCATGGTTGGGGCTAGCGGGAGCCTCGAGCAGTACTTC. Its protein product is CASMVGASGSLEQYF. The V call is TRBV2, the J call TRBJ2-7; 10 positions match TRBD2. V trimming: 7 bases; J trimming: 6 bases; junction bases outside the gene matches: 12. Germline V gives CDR1 SNHLY, CDR2 FYNNEI. This CDR3 has 15 amino acids.

This clonotype was recorded many times. The rearrangement uses TRBV5-1 and TRBJ2-5; 7 bases are a match to TRBD2. In germline, CDR1 is SGHRS, CDR2 YFSETQ. The CDR3 totals 15 residues. J lost 1 base, V lost 2 bases, and 5 bases had no gene match. The CDR3 region has the DNA TGCGCCAGCAGCTTAACGGGAGGCCTCCAAGAGACCCAGTACTTC. Protein product: CASSLTGGLQETQYF.

This clonotype has only a few counts. This chain uses TRBV6-2 or TRBV6-3 with TRBJ2-1; no definite D call. Trimming took 5 bases from V and 5 from J, leaving 13 bases between them. The germline V gene encodes CDR1 MNHEY and CDR2 SVGEGT. The CDR3 is 14 amino acids. The CDR3 coding sequence is TGTGCCAGCAGTCGCTGGGAAAGGGACAATGAGCAGTTCTTC. This codes for CASSRWERDNEQFF.

This clonotype was found many times. The CDR3, as DNA: TGTGCCAGCAGTTTAGGGACAGGGGGCGGAGATGAGCAGTTCTTC. Amino acid sequence: CASSLGTGGGDEQFF. The chain has TRBV12-3 or TRBV12-4 and TRBJ2-1, with 11 bases identical to TRBD1. The length of the CDR3 is 15 residues. V lost 1 base to trimming and J lost 8 bases; unmatched junction nucleotides: 4.

The chain combines TRBV5-6 with TRBJ2-7; 8 nucleotides match TRBD1. The CDR3 runs to 13 residues. V gave up 3 bases and J gave up 6 bases; unmatched junction bases: 5. The germline gives CDR1 SGHDT, CDR2 YYEEEE. CDR3: CASSSGQVGEQYV. CDR3 DNA: TGTGCCAGCAGCTCGGGACAGGTGGGCGAGCAGTACGTC.

There are a few counts of this clonotype. The V call is TRBV28, the J call TRBJ2-5; 8 positions agree with TRBD2. After removal of 10 bases from V and 0 bases from J, the junction contained 13 bases not matched to a gene. Germline CDR1 and CDR2: MDHEN and SYDVKM. CDR3 length: 16 residues. The CDR3 nucleotides are TGTGCCACCACGGGGGGTACTAGCGGTCACCAAGAGACCCAGTACTTC. Translation: CATTGGTSGHQETQYF.

This clonotype was recorded at least ten times. The chain links TRBV29-1 to TRBJ2-1; 7 positions match TRBD1. Germline V CDR1 and CDR2: SQVTM, ANQGSEA. The CDR3 consists of 11 residues. V lost 7 bases to trimming and J lost 6 bases; unmatched junction nucleotides: 3. In DNA, the CDR3 is TGCAGCGCGTACAGGGGCAATGAGCAGTTCTTC. It is translated as CSAYRGNEQFF.

This clonotype was found a few times. The gene calls are TRBV7-2 and TRBJ2-2; D ambiguous. This CDR3 region has 13 residues. V shed 6 bases and J shed 5 bases, with 10 bases lying between them. CDR1 is SGHTA and CDR2 is FQGNSA in the germline V gene. In DNA form, the CDR3 reads TGTGCCAGCAGGCAGACATGGACCGGGGAGCTGTTTTTT. This encodes CASRQTWTGELFF.

This clonotype came up many times. This chain connects TRBV21-1 to TRBJ2-5; TRBD2 was called by the table and not checked on the DNA. TRBV21-1 is labeled a pseudogene. There are 16 residues in the CDR3. The chain's CDR3 is CASSFRDFGRQETQYF. The CDR3 bases are TGTGCCAGCAGCTTCCGGGACTTCGGGCGCCAAGAGACCCAGTACTTC.

This clonotype was detected many times. This sequence joins TRBV5-1 and TRBJ2-1; 10 nucleotides agree with TRBD1. Germline CDR1 reads SGHRS; CDR2 reads YFSETQ. With V trimmed by 1 base and J by 4 bases, 8 bases remained unmatched. CDR3 length: 17 amino acids. As DNA, the CDR3 is TGCGCCAGCAGCTTGCCCTCCGGGACAGGGGTATACAATGAGCAGTTCTTC. Its protein product is CASSLPSGTGVYNEQFF.

The genes are TRBV12-3 or TRBV12-4 and TRBJ1-1; the D gene is possibly TRBD1 (6 bases). The V and J ends lost 2 bases and 4 bases respectively, with 20 bases between them. The CDR3 covers 17 residues. The CDR3 spells CASSLRLGAGLTTEAFF. The DNA of the CDR3 is TGTGCCAGCAGTTTACGTCTGGGGGCAGGGTTAACCACTGAAGCTTTCTTT.

On this clonotype: A much larger clonotype is one base distant, so this may be a read error. The chain recombines TRBV7-2 with TRBJ1-4; D not resolved. The CDR3 contains 17 residues. Looked up from germline, CDR1 is SGHTA and CDR2 is FQGNSA. For the CDR3, the DNA is TGTGCCAGCAGCTTAGCCTCTCCGGGGTCGGCGCGGGAAAAACTGTCTTTT. Translating gives CASSLASPGSAREKLSF.

This rearrangement joins TRBV13 to TRBJ1-3; TRBD1 might be the D (6 bases). CDR1 PRHDT and CDR2 FYEKMQ come from the germline V gene (reference sequence). This CDR3 region has 15 residues. The V end was cut by 5 bases, the J end by 4 bases, with 15 bases between. The CDR3 loop is CASSHSGTLGNTIYF. DNA for the CDR3: TGTGCCAGCAGCCATAGCGGGACATTAGGAAACACCATATATTTT.